A single sample is the source of the 25 T cell receptor beta chains below, sequenced in a study of blood T cell repertoires in COVID-19. Assay used: immunoSEQ multiplex PCR; TCRdb lists only in-frame clones, some missing. Of hundreds of thousands of clones in the sample, approximately 86% were seen once. Source material: PBMCs or T cells enriched from blood (not recorded which). These receptors were obtained from a woman aged 45-59 years who had recovered from COVID-19.

This chain uses TRBV3-1 (or the pseudogene TRBV3-2) with TRBJ2-7, with 10 bases matching TRBD1. With 4 bases clipped from V and 3 bases from J, the junction kept 3 bases outside the gene matches. This CDR3 has 14 amino acids. Germline CDR1 is LGHDT and CDR2 is YNNKEL (reference sequence). The CDR3 DNA is TGTGCCAGCAGCCCCTGGGACAGGGGCTACGAGCAGTACTTC. As protein: CASSPWDRGYEQYF.

This clone was counted once. This CDR3 is CASSRLSSSYNEQFF. The DNA of the CDR3 is TGTGCCAGCAGTCGACTATCGAGCTCCTACAATGAGCAGTTCTTC. This sequence joins TRBV27 and TRBJ2-1; tentative D call: TRBD2 (5 bases). The germline CDR1 and CDR2 sequences are MNHEY and SMNVEV (reference sequence). The CDR3 spans 15 residues. The germline V and J ends were trimmed by 5 bases and 0 bases, with 11 bases remaining between them.

V usage is TRBV6-6 and J usage is TRBJ1-2; 10 positions agree with TRBD1. The CDR3 is 14 residues long. CDR1 is MNHNY and CDR2 is SVGAGI in the germline V gene (reference sequence). J was trimmed by 3 bases and V by 10 bases; bases with no gene match: 8. The CDR3 nucleotides read TGTGCCACTATTCCGGGACAGGGGCACTATGGCTACACCTTC. It specifies CATIPGQGHYGYTF.

The V and J genes are TRBV5-1 and TRBJ2-6; the D is unclear. The CDR3 runs 15 residues. V was shortened by 2 bases and J by 0 bases, with 6 bases between the two germline ends. CDR1 is SGHRS and CDR2 is YFSETQ in the germline V gene. DNA of the CDR3: TGCGCCAGCAGCTTAACTACCTCTGGGGCCAACGTCCTGACTTTC. Translation: CASSLTTSGANVLTF.

V and J are TRBV7-9 and TRBJ1-1; TRBD1 might be the D (5 bases). V was clipped by 5 bases and J by 8 bases, with 15 bases between them. Germline V gene lookup returns CDR1 SEHNR and CDR2 FQNEAQ (reference sequence). CDR3 length: 13 residues. As DNA, the CDR3 is TGTGCCAGCAGCACAGGTCCGGTGAGGGAAGCTTTCTTT. As protein: CASSTGPVREAFF.

This chain links TRBV4-2 with TRBJ2-7; D not certain. Trimming pared 0 bases from V and 4 bases from J, leaving 13 bases between. This CDR3 comprises 15 residues. Germline V CDR1 and CDR2: LGHNA, YNFKEQ. The CDR3: CASSQDGYRIYEQYF. The CDR3, as DNA: TGTGCCAGCAGCCAAGACGGTTACAGAATTTACGAGCAGTACTTC.

The chain has TRBV10-1 and TRBJ1-1; D unresolved. Germline CDR1 reads WNHNN; CDR2 reads SYGVQD (reference sequence). CDR3 length: 13 residues. The V end lost 6 bases, the J end lost 3 bases, and 11 bases lay between the germline ends. CDR3 coding DNA: TGCGCCAGCAGCTACAGCCCGGACACTGAAGCTTTCTTT. Translation: CASSYSPDTEAFF.

V is TRBV19 and J is TRBJ2-3, with 7 bases that match TRBD2. The CDR3 has 16 residues. The ends lost 5 bases at V and 1 base at J; junction bases unmatched: 9. CDR1 and CDR2 (germline): LNHDA, SQIVND (reference sequence). The CDR3 sequence is CASSPRTSLGTDTQYF. CDR3 nucleotide sequence: TGTGCCAGTAGTCCCAGGACTAGTCTGGGCACAGATACGCAGTATTTT.

This clone was recorded only once. The chain uses TRBV5-4 and TRBJ1-2, with 7 positions matching TRBD1. CDR3 length equals 15 residues. Germline CDR1 and CDR2: SGHNT and YYREEE (reference sequence). The V gene end was trimmed by 0 bases and the J gene end by 4 bases; junction bases not matched to a gene: 6. This CDR3 is CASSLASGGLYGYTF. In DNA, the CDR3 is TGTGCCAGCAGCTTGGCGTCAGGGGGGCTCTATGGCTACACCTTC. The full variable domain, rest sourced from reference TRBV5-4 and TRBJ1-2, is ETGVTQSPTHLIKTRGQQVTLRCSSQSGHNTVSWYQQALGQGPQFIFQYYREEENGRGNFPPRFSGLQFPNYSSELNVNALELDDSALYLCASSLASGGLYGYTFGSGTRLTVV.

This chain connects TRBV6-4 to TRBJ2-3; D remains unclear. This CDR3 contains 13 residues. V was pared by 6 bases and J by 5 bases, with 12 bases between. CDR1 MRHNA and CDR2 SNTAGT come from the germline V gene. This chain's CDR3 is CASSARLGDTQYF. As DNA, the CDR3 is TGTGCCAGCAGCGCTAGGTTGGGAGATACGCAGTATTTT.

The chain is built from TRBV4-3 and TRBJ2-2; 9 bases agree with TRBD2. V shed 4 bases and J 5 bases; nucleotides not matched to a gene: 5. CDR1 is LGHNA and CDR2 is YSLEER in the germline V gene. This CDR3 is built from 15 residues. The CDR3 is CASSLSGSQTGELFF. Written as DNA, the CDR3 is TGCGCCAGCAGCCTTAGCGGGAGCCAAACCGGGGAGCTGTTTTTT.

The rearrangement uses TRBV25-1 and TRBJ1-2; no clear D. There are 13 residues in the CDR3. Germline-derived CDR1 and CDR2 are MGHDK and SYGVNS. V dropped 3 bases and J dropped 3 bases, with 8 bases sitting between them. CDR3 amino acids: CASSEYSYYGYTF. The CDR3, as DNA: TGTGCCAGCAGTGAGTACAGCTACTATGGCTACACCTTC.

The genes are TRBV28 and TRBJ1-4; D might be TRBD1 (6 bases). The V end lost 5 bases, the J end lost 8 bases, and 18 bases lay between the germline ends. CDR1 is MDHEN, CDR2 SYDVKM, per germline. CDR3 size: 15 residues. The CDR3 region is CASSPQQGLGEKLFF. The CDR3 DNA reads TGTGCCAGCAGTCCCCAACAGGGCTTAGGGGAAAAACTGTTTTTT.

This chain joins TRBV27 and TRBJ1-5; 8 bases agree with TRBD1. The CDR3 runs to 13 residues. The germline gives CDR1 MNHEY, CDR2 SMNVEV (reference sequence). Trimming took 8 bases from V and 6 from J; bases not matched to a gene: 6. The CDR3, as DNA: TGTGCCAGCGCAGGGGGCGGACGTCAGCCCCAGCATTTT. The encoded protein is CASAGGGRQPQHF.

In this sample, this clone turned up once. The CDR3 sequence is CASSNLDRGNTEAFF. The CDR3, as DNA: TGCGCCAGCAGCAATTTGGACAGGGGTAACACTGAAGCTTTCTTT. V usage is TRBV5-1 and J usage is TRBJ1-1, with 9 positions matching TRBD1. The CDR3 loop spans 15 amino acids. Trimming cost V 4 bases and J 2 bases; bases outside gene matches: 6. CDR1 is SGHRS and CDR2 is YFSETQ in the germline V gene.

The genes are TRBV19 and TRBJ1-4; D perhaps matches TRBD1 (6 bases). The V end was cut by 5 bases, the J end by 6 bases, with 10 bases between. Germline V lookup: CDR1 LNHDA, CDR2 SQIVND (reference sequence). CDR3 length: 13 amino acids. The CDR3 protein is CASSGQGYEKLFF. The CDR3 bases are TGTGCCAGTAGTGGCCAGGGGTATGAAAAACTGTTTTTT. Based on the CDR3 plus reference TRBV19 and TRBJ1-4, the full variable domain is DGGITQSPKYLFRKEGQNVTLSCEQNLNHDAMYWYRQDPGQGLRLIYYSQIVNDFQKGDIAEGYSVSREKKESFPLTVTSAQKNPTAFYLCASSGQGYEKLFFGSGTQLSVL.

This clone was counted a single time. The V call is TRBV29-1, the J call TRBJ2-5; D may be TRBD1 or TRBD2 (6 bases each). Germline V gene sequence: CDR1 SQVTM, CDR2 ANQGSEA. The CDR3 is 14 amino acids. Deletions cut 7 bases from V and 5 bases from J, with 20 bases between. CDR3 bases: TGCAGCGCGGGGGTCGGCAGGGGCTTCGAGACCCAGTACTTC. Residues: CSAGVGRGFETQYF.

The chain couples TRBV5-1 to TRBJ2-1, with 10 bases aligning to TRBD1. This CDR3 has 16 amino acids. In germline, CDR1 is SGHRS, CDR2 YFSETQ. The trim removed 3 bases at V and 9 bases at J, leaving 12 bases unmatched. CDR3 region: CASSSPTGGYPAEQFF. The CDR3 nucleotides are TGCGCCAGCAGCTCCCCGACAGGGGGCTATCCTGCTGAGCAGTTCTTC.

The chain joins TRBV10-3 to TRBJ2-5; 9 bases are shared with TRBD2. Germline assignment: CDR1 ENHRY and CDR2 SYGVKD. This CDR3 comprises 16 residues. With 6 bases clipped from V and 5 bases from J, the junction kept 13 bases outside the gene matches. DNA for the CDR3: TGTGCCATCAGCGCCCTGAGAGCGGGAGGACGGGAGACCCAGTACTTC. This translates into CAISALRAGGRETQYF.

This clone showed up just a few times. V is TRBV6-2 or TRBV6-3 and J is TRBJ1-4; a possible D gene is TRBD1 (6 bases). The CDR3 is 17 residues long. Germline V gene data show CDR1 as MNHEY and CDR2 as SVGEGT. The V end was cut by 6 bases, the J end by 0 bases, with 17 bases between. In nucleotides, the CDR3 is TGTGCCAGCAGCCCGGACAGATGGACTGCAACTAATGAAAAACTGTTTTTT. Translated: CASSPDRWTATNEKLFF.

V is TRBV3-1 (or the pseudogene TRBV3-2) and J is TRBJ1-3; tentative D call: TRBD1 (5 bases). This CDR3 region has 14 residues. The ends were cut back, 2 bases at V and 10 bases at J, with 15 bases in the middle. Germline V CDR1 and CDR2: LGHDT, YNNKEL (reference sequence). CDR3 protein: CASSQNTGGKTIYF. For the CDR3, the DNA is TGTGCCAGCAGCCAAAACACAGGTGGGAAAACCATATATTTT.

The rearrangement uses TRBV5-4 and TRBJ2-1; 9 positions match TRBD1. Germline loops: CDR1 SGHNT, CDR2 YYREEE (reference sequence). J was trimmed by 10 bases and V by 4 bases; bases with no gene match: 15. CDR3 length: 16 amino acids. CDR3 protein: CASSGRAGTGFGEQFF. As DNA, the CDR3 is TGTGCCAGCAGCGGTCGGGCGGGGACAGGGTTTGGAGAGCAGTTCTTC.

This clone was seen only a few times. The chain uses TRBV7-3 and TRBJ2-3; D possibly corresponds to TRBD2 (6 bases). This CDR3 contains 14 residues. The germline V and J ends were trimmed by 5 bases and 4 bases, with 13 bases remaining between them. The germline CDR1 and CDR2 sequences are SGHTA and FQGTGA. The DNA of the CDR3 is TGTGCCAGCAGCACCGGGACTCCCCCAGATACGCAGTATTTT. Its translation is CASSTGTPPDTQYF.

The chain employs TRBV4-1 and TRBJ2-2; 12 bases are a match to TRBD1. This CDR3 is 17 amino acids long. The germline CDR1 and CDR2 sequences are MGHRA and YSYEKL. Trimming cost V 3 bases and J 4 bases; bases outside gene matches: 6. CDR3 in DNA: TGCGCCAGCAGCCAGCACCGGGACAGGGGGCCCACCGGGGAGCTGTTTTTT. Its translation: CASSQHRDRGPTGELFF.

V and J are TRBV6-5 and TRBJ2-5, with D perhaps TRBD1 (5 bases). Per germline, CDR1 MNHEY and CDR2 SVGAGI. V was clipped by 5 bases and J by 5 bases, with 15 bases between them. The CDR3 is 14 residues long. The CDR3 sequence: CASSRGQSGETQYF. DNA of the CDR3: TGTGCCAGCAGTAGGGGCCAGAGTGGGGAGACCCAGTACTTC.